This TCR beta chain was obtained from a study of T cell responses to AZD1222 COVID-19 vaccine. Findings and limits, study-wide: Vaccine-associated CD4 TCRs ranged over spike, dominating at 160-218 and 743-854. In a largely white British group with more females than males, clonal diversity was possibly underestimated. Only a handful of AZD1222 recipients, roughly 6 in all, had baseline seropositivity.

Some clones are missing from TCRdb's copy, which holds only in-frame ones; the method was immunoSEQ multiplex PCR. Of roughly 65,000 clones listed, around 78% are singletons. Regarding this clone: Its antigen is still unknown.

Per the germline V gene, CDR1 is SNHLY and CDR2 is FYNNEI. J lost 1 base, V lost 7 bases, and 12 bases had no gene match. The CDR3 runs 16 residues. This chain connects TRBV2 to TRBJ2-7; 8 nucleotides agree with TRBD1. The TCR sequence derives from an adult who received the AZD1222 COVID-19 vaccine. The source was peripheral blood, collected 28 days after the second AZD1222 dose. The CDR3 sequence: CASKGSDRAFSYEQYF. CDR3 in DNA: TGTGCCAGCAAGGGCTCGGACAGGGCCTTTTCCTACGAGCAGTACTTC.